This T cell receptor (beta chain) is from a study of identifying expanded T cells in peripheral blood. Study-level points and caveats: About 1.2 clones differed between technical replicates, versus approximately 17 and 20 over time. Clone count variance between roughly two-week samples rose with total template count.

No infections or other immune events were documented during collection. In its sample, this clone was seen once. Its specificity is unknown. J gave up 6 bases and V 6 bases, and 4 bases lay outside the gene matches. CDR1 is SNHLY, CDR2 FYNNEI, per germline. The CDR3 loop spans 13 amino acids. Using immunoSEQ multiplex PCR, the repertoire was profiled, and TCRdb retains in-frame clones only, with some absent. The data hold some 90,000 clones, with 88% observed a single time. The specimen sequenced was blood. This clonotype was sampled from a person aged 18 to 69 in good health. The V call is TRBV2, the J call TRBJ2-3; 9 bases are shared with TRBD1. The CDR3 DNA reads TGTGCCAGCAGCGGGGACAGGGAGGATACGCAGTATTTT. Amino acid sequence: CASSGDREDTQYF.